A single sample is the source of the 17 T cell receptor beta chains below, sequenced in a study of neoadjuvant nivolumab and ipilimumab in lung cancer. The table came from immunoSEQ multiplex PCR; TCRdb's copy has only in-frame clones and leaves some out. This table holds some 28,000 clones, over 80% found once. Material: tumor tissue, obtained after neoadjuvant nivolumab, alone or with ipilimumab, at or shortly before surgery. These receptors came from an adult with non-small cell lung cancer.

This chain uses TRBV10-3 with TRBJ2-7; 7 nucleotides match TRBD1. J was trimmed by 0 bases and V by 6 bases; bases with no gene match: 5. This CDR3 is 14 amino acids long. Germline V CDR1 and CDR2: ENHRY, SYGVKD. CDR3 DNA: TGTGCCATCAGGCCGGGACAGTTCTCCTACGAGCAGTACTTC. Its protein is CAIRPGQFSYEQYF.

V gene TRBV5-4 combines with J gene TRBJ2-3; 8 bases align to TRBD1. V was clipped by 1 base and J by 4 bases; unmatched bases: 2. The CDR3 covers 14 residues. Germline CDR1 and CDR2: SGHNT and YYREEE (reference sequence). The chain's CDR3 is CASSLQGAADTQYF. The CDR3 region has the DNA TGTGCCAGCAGCTTGCAGGGGGCAGCAGATACGCAGTATTTT.

The chain joins TRBV28 to TRBJ1-4; D is unclear. The CDR3 is made up of 13 amino acids. From germline, CDR1 is MDHEN and CDR2 SYDVKM. Trimming took 2 bases from V and 11 from J, leaving 12 bases between them. The chain's CDR3 is CASSLMPIGKLFF. CDR3 nucleotide sequence: TGTGCCAGCAGTTTAATGCCCATAGGGAAACTGTTTTTT.

The gene calls are TRBV6-5 and TRBJ2-2, with TRBD2 identical over 9 bases. From germline, CDR1 is MNHEY and CDR2 SVGAGI. The V and J ends lost 7 bases and 6 bases, in that order; junction bases with no gene match: 3. This CDR3 region has 13 residues. CDR3 region: CASIKRGAGELFF. The CDR3 DNA is TGTGCCAGCATAAAGCGGGGGGCCGGGGAGCTGTTTTTT.

The V and J genes are TRBV5-6 and TRBJ1-2, with D tentatively TRBD1 (6 bases). CDR3 size: 13 residues. Looked up from germline, CDR1 is SGHDT and CDR2 is YYEEEE. Trimming removed 4 bases at V and 4 bases at J, with 11 bases between. Written as DNA, the CDR3 is TGTGCCAGCAGCCTAGACAGGTCCTATGGCTACACCTTC. Translating gives CASSLDRSYGYTF.

The chain combines TRBV4-3 with TRBJ1-2; D is unresolved. Germline CDR1 and CDR2: LGHNA and YSLEER. This CDR3 comprises 15 residues. Trimming shortened V by 0 bases and J by 4 bases, and 12 bases separated the two germline ends. CDR3 region: CASSQDDGSLYGYTF. CDR3 DNA: TGCGCCAGCAGCCAAGATGACGGGAGCCTCTATGGCTACACCTTC.

This clone occurred once. The rearrangement uses TRBV5-4 and TRBJ2-5, with 8 bases lining up with TRBD1. CDR1 SGHNT and CDR2 YYREEE come from the germline V gene (reference sequence). The junction had 12 bases not matched to a gene; V was cut back by 6 bases and J by 2 bases. This CDR3 is built from 16 residues. The CDR3 is CASTPGQGESQETQYF. The CDR3 region has the DNA TGTGCCAGCACCCCTGGACAGGGCGAGTCACAAGAGACCCAGTACTTC.

This clone turned up a few times. The chain joins TRBV6-6 to TRBJ2-3, with TRBD1 matching 8 bases. This CDR3 has 15 amino acids. Per germline, CDR1 MNHNY and CDR2 SVGAGI (reference sequence). Trimming removed 2 bases from V and 5 bases from J; junction bases left unmatched: 6. This CDR3 is CASSYNRGNRDTQYF. DNA for the CDR3: TGTGCCAGCAGTTACAACAGGGGGAATAGAGATACGCAGTATTTT.

The chain has TRBV30 and TRBJ1-4; D is uncertain. V shed 4 bases and J shed 5 bases, with 5 bases lying between them. Germline V gene sequence: CDR1 GTSNPN, CDR2 SVGIG (reference sequence). The CDR3 loop spans 11 amino acids. The CDR3 DNA is TGTGCCTGGAACCGCAATGAAAAACTGTTTTTT. Translation: CAWNRNEKLFF.

V is TRBV13 and J is TRBJ1-3; no reliable D call. V was pared by 1 base and J by 6 bases, with 13 bases between. Looked up from germline, CDR1 is PRHDT and CDR2 is FYEKMQ (reference sequence). The CDR3 loop spans 15 amino acids. As DNA, the CDR3 is TGTGCCAGCAGCTTAGTGGGCAGCCAAATAAACACCATATATTTT. Translation gives CASSLVGSQINTIYF.

The V gene is TRBV7-9, the J gene TRBJ1-2, with TRBD1 identical over 7 bases. The CDR3 is 13 residues long. Germline V gene lookup returns CDR1 SEHNR and CDR2 FQNEAQ (reference sequence). V gave up 4 bases and J gave up 6 bases; unmatched junction bases: 5. The CDR3 is CASSSTGTHGYTF. The CDR3 DNA is TGTGCCAGCAGCTCGACAGGGACTCATGGCTACACCTTC.

The CDR3 loop is CASSRDHTQYF. CDR3 nucleotides: TGTGCCAGCAGCCGGGACCATACGCAGTATTTT. V gene TRBV5-8 combines with J gene TRBJ2-3; D is perhaps TRBD1 or TRBD2 (5 bases each). Trimming cost V 4 bases and J 7 bases, with 7 bases left between them. Looked up from germline, CDR1 is SGHTS and CDR2 is YDEGEE. This CDR3 has 11 residues. Supplemented by reference TRBV5-8 and TRBJ2-3, the full variable domain reads EAGVTQSPTHLIKTRGQQATLRCSPISGHTSVYWYQQALGLGLQFLLWYDEGEERNRGNFPPRFSGRQFPNYSSELNVNALELEDSALYLCASSRDHTQYFGPGTRLTVL.

The genes are TRBV6-1 and TRBJ2-5, with D possibly TRBD2 on 6 matching bases. The CDR3 covers 14 residues. CDR1 and CDR2 (germline): MNHNS, SASEGT. V was pared by 10 bases and J by 5 bases, with 20 bases between. CDR3 in DNA: TGTGCCATCTCAAGCGGGCGCACTACGGAGACCCAGTACTTC. This codes for CAISSGRTTETQYF.

The table lists this clone with a few counts. This rearrangement joins TRBV6-5 to TRBJ1-2; tentative D call: TRBD1 (5 bases). CDR1 is MNHEY, CDR2 SVGAGI, per germline. The CDR3 has 13 amino acids. The V end was cut by 2 bases, the J end by 2 bases, with 6 bases between. CDR3 sequence: CASSYGGNYGYTF. CDR3 nucleotides: TGTGCCAGCAGTTACGGGGGGAACTATGGCTACACCTTC.

CDR3 nucleotide sequence: TGCGCCGGGAGGGCAGCGGGGGACCTACCCACCGGGGAGCTGTTTTTT. Translation gives CAGRAAGDLPTGELFF. The V call is TRBV5-1, the J call TRBJ2-2, with TRBD2 matching 8 bases. Germline assignment: CDR1 SGHRS and CDR2 YFSETQ. The CDR3 runs to 16 residues. The V segment lost 10 bases and the J segment 4 bases; nucleotides outside the gene matches: 15.

This clone showed up just once. This chain links TRBV11-3 with TRBJ1-1; no definite D call. Trimming took 5 bases from V and 1 from J, leaving 8 bases between them. The CDR3 has 13 amino acids. Germline V gives CDR1 SGHNT, CDR2 YENEEA. CDR3 loop: CASSRQENTEAFF. The CDR3 DNA is TGTGCCAGCAGCCGACAAGAGAACACTGAAGCTTTCTTT.

This chain joins TRBV19 and TRBJ1-5; possibly TRBD1 for D (5 bases). The CDR3 has 13 residues. V was pared by 9 bases and J by 6 bases, with 15 bases between. In germline, CDR1 is LNHDA, CDR2 SQIVND (reference sequence). The CDR3 coding sequence is TGTGCCAGCCAAAGAGCGGGGGGTCAGCCCCAGCATTTT. The encoded protein is CASQRAGGQPQHF.